Shown below are 17 T cell receptor beta chains from a single sample sequenced in a study of cytomegalovirus exposure and HLA in healthy donors (dated by TCRdb to about 2017). Library generation was performed with the immunoSEQ multiplex PCR assay. Held by TCRdb, this immuneACCESS table contains in-frame sequences only and omits some clones. Under half of the omission traces to an unresolved V gene where checked; the cause of the rest is unknown. Here the sample has some 230,000 clones; 90% to 95% occur a single time. Of the sample, roughly 1% falls within the top ten clones. The specimen was PBMCs. These TCRs come from a young woman in good health and CMV-seronegative.

The rearrangement joins TRBV6-5 to TRBJ2-1; D not resolved. The V gene lost 0 bases and the J gene lost 3 bases, with 12 bases spanning the gap. Germline V gene lookup returns CDR1 MNHEY and CDR2 SVGAGI. The CDR3 runs 16 residues. DNA for the CDR3: TGTGCCAGCAGTTACTCGACCCCCGGCGGCTACAATGAGCAGTTCTTC. This gives the protein CASSYSTPGGYNEQFF.

The chain carries TRBV6-5 and TRBJ1-5, with D uncertain. Germline assignment: CDR1 MNHEY and CDR2 SVGAGI. The CDR3 covers 15 residues. V was cut by 6 bases and J by 4 bases, with 16 bases left in between. Here the CDR3 DNA reads TGTGCCAGCAGGCGATCGACGGGTTTGAATCAGCCCCAGCATTTT. Its protein is CASRRSTGLNQPQHF.

The chain has TRBV2 and TRBJ1-5; D is perhaps TRBD1 (5 bases). This CDR3 is 16 amino acids long. Trimming stripped 1 base from V and 2 bases from J, with 12 bases between. The germline CDR1 and CDR2 sequences are SNHLY and FYNNEI. This CDR3 is CASSEVLPGGNQPQHF. CDR3 DNA sequence: TGTGCCAGCAGTGAAGTCTTGCCGGGGGGCAATCAGCCCCAGCATTTT. The complete variable domain, with remaining parts taken from reference TRBV2 and TRBJ1-5, reads EPEVTQTPSHQVTQMGQEVILRCVPISNHLYFYWYRQILGQKVEFLVSFYNNEISEKSEIFDDQFSVERPDGSNFTLKIRSTKLEDSAMYFCASSEVLPGGNQPQHFGDGTRLSIL.

The chain carries TRBV5-4 and TRBJ1-5; 7 bases map to TRBD1. CDR1 and CDR2 from the germline V gene are SGHNT and YYREEE (reference sequence). CDR3 length: 14 residues. The V segment lost 7 bases and the J segment 0 bases; nucleotides outside the gene matches: 4. This CDR3 reads CASVGTVSNQPQHF. In DNA, the CDR3 is TGTGCCAGCGTAGGGACAGTTAGCAATCAGCCCCAGCATTTT.

The chain employs TRBV14 and TRBJ1-1; TRBD1 aligns across 7 bases. V lost 5 bases, J lost 5 bases, and 5 bases stayed unmatched. Germline loops: CDR1 SGHDN, CDR2 FVKESK. The CDR3 consists of 13 residues. CDR3 protein: CASSSIQGTEAFF. The CDR3 region has the DNA TGTGCCAGCAGCTCCATACAGGGGACTGAAGCTTTCTTT. Using reference TRBV14 and TRBJ1-1 for the parts outside the CDR3, the full variable domain is EAGVTQFPSHSVIEKGQTVTLRCDPISGHDNLYWYRRVMGKEIKFLLHFVKESKQDESGMPNNRFLAERTGGTYSTLKVQPAELEDSGVYFCASSSIQGTEAFFGQGTRLTVV.

The rearrangement links TRBV10-3 to TRBJ1-1, with no clear D. The CDR3 contains 14 residues. From germline, CDR1 is ENHRY and CDR2 SYGVKD. V lost 3 bases and J 1 base, leaving 9 bases between the germline ends. In DNA form, the CDR3 reads TGTGCCATCAGTGATCCGCGTACGAACACTGAAGCTTTCTTT. The encoded protein is CAISDPRTNTEAFF.

This rearrangement joins TRBV28 to TRBJ1-2; tentative D call: TRBD1 (5 bases). The V and J ends lost 3 bases and 8 bases respectively, with 13 bases between them. The CDR3 contains 13 residues. Germline CDR1 MDHEN, CDR2 SYDVKM. The chain's CDR3 is CASSFGGAKGYTF. The CDR3 bases are TGTGCCAGCAGTTTCGGAGGGGCTAAGGGCTACACCTTC.

The DNA for the CDR3 is TGCGCCAGCAGCTTGGCTCTAGCAAGCACAGATACGCAGTATTTT. As protein: CASSLALASTDTQYF. This chain links TRBV5-1 with TRBJ2-3, with D possibly matching TRBD2 (5 bases). Germline CDR1 and CDR2: SGHRS and YFSETQ. The CDR3 has 15 amino acids. Trimming shortened V by 0 bases and J by 0 bases, and 8 bases separated the two germline ends.

This clone has only one observation. This chain connects TRBV7-8 to TRBJ2-7; D possibly corresponds to TRBD2 (5 bases). With 1 base removed from V and 2 bases from J, the gap between germline ends came to 9 bases. The germline CDR1 and CDR2 sequences are SGHVS and FQNEAQ. This CDR3 has 14 amino acids. CDR3 residues: CASSLVEGAYEQYF. The DNA of the CDR3 is TGTGCCAGCAGCTTAGTAGAGGGTGCCTACGAGCAGTACTTC.

The CDR3 sequence is CASSQTQGGNQPQHF. For the CDR3, the DNA is TGTGCCAGCAGCCAGACCCAGGGAGGTAATCAGCCCCAGCATTTT. V usage is TRBV7-8 and J usage is TRBJ1-5; a possible D gene is TRBD1 (5 bases). The germline CDR1 and CDR2 sequences are SGHVS and FQNEAQ. The V and J ends lost 5 bases and 4 bases respectively, with 15 bases between them. The CDR3 is 15 amino acids.

This clone showed up just once. This rearrangement joins TRBV6-1 to TRBJ1-2; tentative D call: TRBD1 (6 bases). V dropped 7 bases and J dropped 4 bases, with 16 bases sitting between them. Germline V lookup: CDR1 MNHNS, CDR2 SASEGT. The CDR3 length is 14 residues. The CDR3 DNA reads TGTGCCAGCAATGACAGGATGTTGGGCTATGGCTACACCTTC. It translates to CASNDRMLGYGYTF.

The V call is TRBV2, the J call TRBJ1-3; D not resolved. The CDR3 has 15 amino acids. CDR1 and CDR2 (germline): SNHLY, FYNNEI. The ends were cut back, 6 bases at V and 4 bases at J, with 16 bases in the middle. As DNA, the CDR3 is TGTGCCAGCAGATTCGCTCGGTACTCGGGAAACACCATATATTTT. Translated: CASRFARYSGNTIYF.

This clone was observed a single time. The chain recombines TRBV29-1 with TRBJ2-1; TRBD2 aligns across 7 bases. V shed 6 bases, J shed 1 base, and the junction held 9 bases outside the gene matches. CDR3 size: 15 residues. Germline V lookup: CDR1 SQVTM, CDR2 ANQGSEA. DNA of the CDR3: TGCAGCGTAGCACTTAGCGGGCAATCCTACAATGAGCAGTTCTTC. This codes for CSVALSGQSYNEQFF.

The rearrangement links TRBV5-1 to TRBJ2-1; D possibly corresponds to TRBD1 (6 bases). Trimming cost V 0 bases and J 4 bases, with 17 bases left between them. CDR3 length: 17 residues. CDR1 is SGHRS, CDR2 YFSETQ, per germline. CDR3 sequence: CASSLGLQGLGYNEQFF. CDR3 DNA sequence: TGCGCCAGCAGCTTGGGCCTACAGGGTCTTGGTTACAATGAGCAGTTCTTC.

In its sample, this clone was seen once. The chain couples TRBV7-2 to TRBJ2-5; D is perhaps TRBD2 (5 bases). This CDR3 comprises 13 residues. Germline CDR1 is SGHTA and CDR2 is FQGNSA. Trimming removed 6 bases from V and 4 bases from J, with 12 bases in between. CDR3 protein: CASRGRRGETQYF. The CDR3 DNA follows: TGTGCCAGCAGGGGGAGAAGAGGAGAGACCCAGTACTTC.

V usage is TRBV5-5 and J usage is TRBJ1-3; D ambiguous. The length of the CDR3 is 16 residues. V shed 0 bases and J shed 0 bases, with 10 bases lying between them. Germline assignment: CDR1 SGHKS and CDR2 YYEKEE (reference sequence). The CDR3 DNA reads TGTGCCAGCAGCTTGGTGAGCATTCTCTCTGGAAACACCATATATTTT. It is translated as CASSLVSILSGNTIYF.

The chain recombines TRBV29-1 with TRBJ2-3; D is ambiguous. Germline V gene data show CDR1 as SQVTM and CDR2 as ANQGSEA. V dropped 0 bases and J dropped 1 base, with 8 bases sitting between them. CDR3 length: 14 residues. As DNA, the CDR3 is TGCAGCGTTGAAGATAGTGTCGGCACAGATACGCAGTATTTT. Translated, it gives CSVEDSVGTDTQYF.